This TCR beta chain was found in a study of blood T cells in healthy people across ages. Peripheral blood, about 9.4 milliliters per donor, was collected. A second about 7 to 12 cycle PCR used barcoded and J-beta primers. Via MiXCR, TCRdb re-called the 5' RACE reads, giving one row per CDR3 protein. The sample shows 1,800,000 or so distinct CDR3 sequences, about two fifths of them seen only once. The V gene lost 0 bases and the J gene lost 5 bases, with 10 bases spanning the gap. Germline values: CDR1 SGHRS, CDR2 YFSETQ. CDR3 length equals 14 residues. The rearrangement links TRBV5-1 to TRBJ2-3, with D possibly being TRBD1 (6 bases). The sequence was obtained from a human donor in good health. The sequenced material came from blood. The CDR3 protein is CASSLGQDGDTQYF. The CDR3 coding sequence is TGCGCCAGCAGCTTGGGACAGGACGGAGATACGCAGTATTTT.